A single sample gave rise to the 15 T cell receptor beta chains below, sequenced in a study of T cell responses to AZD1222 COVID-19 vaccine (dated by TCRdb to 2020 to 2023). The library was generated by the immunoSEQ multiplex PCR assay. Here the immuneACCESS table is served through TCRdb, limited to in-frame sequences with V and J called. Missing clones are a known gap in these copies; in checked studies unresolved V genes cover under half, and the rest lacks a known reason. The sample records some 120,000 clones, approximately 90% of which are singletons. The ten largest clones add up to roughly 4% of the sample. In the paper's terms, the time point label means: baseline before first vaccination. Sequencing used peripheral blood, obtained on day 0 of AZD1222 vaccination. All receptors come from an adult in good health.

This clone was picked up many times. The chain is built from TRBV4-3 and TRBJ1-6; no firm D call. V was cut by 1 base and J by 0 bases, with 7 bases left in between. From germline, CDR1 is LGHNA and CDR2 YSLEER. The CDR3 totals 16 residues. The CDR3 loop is CASSQGLSSYNSPLHF. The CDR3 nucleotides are TGCGCCAGCAGCCAAGGTCTGAGCTCCTATAATTCACCCCTCCACTTT.

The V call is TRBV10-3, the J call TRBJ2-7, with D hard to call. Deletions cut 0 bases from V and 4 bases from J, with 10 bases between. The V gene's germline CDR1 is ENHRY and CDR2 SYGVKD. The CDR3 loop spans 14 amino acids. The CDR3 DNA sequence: TGTGCCATCAGTGAGTCACCAGGAACTTACGAGCAGTACTTC. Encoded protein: CAISESPGTYEQYF.

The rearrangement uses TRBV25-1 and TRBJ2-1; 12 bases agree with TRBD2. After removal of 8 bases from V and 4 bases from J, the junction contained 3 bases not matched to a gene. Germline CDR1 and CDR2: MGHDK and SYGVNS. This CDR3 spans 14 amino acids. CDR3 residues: CASEGLAGYNEQFF. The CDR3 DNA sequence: TGTGCCAGCGAAGGACTAGCGGGATACAATGAGCAGTTCTTC.

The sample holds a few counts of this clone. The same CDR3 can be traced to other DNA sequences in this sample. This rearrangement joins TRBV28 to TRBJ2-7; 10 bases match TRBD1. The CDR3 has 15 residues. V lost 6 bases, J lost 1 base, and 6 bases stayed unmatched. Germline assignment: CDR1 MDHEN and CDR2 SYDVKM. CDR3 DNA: TGTGCCAGCAGGAGGGACAGGGGCTTTTCCTACGAGCAGTACTTC. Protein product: CASRRDRGFSYEQYF.

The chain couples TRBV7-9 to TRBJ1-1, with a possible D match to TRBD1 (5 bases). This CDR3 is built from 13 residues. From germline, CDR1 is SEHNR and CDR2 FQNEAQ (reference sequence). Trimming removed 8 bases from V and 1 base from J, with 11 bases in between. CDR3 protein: CASLGDPNTEAFF. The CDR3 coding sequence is TGTGCCAGCCTTGGGGACCCGAACACTGAAGCTTTCTTT.

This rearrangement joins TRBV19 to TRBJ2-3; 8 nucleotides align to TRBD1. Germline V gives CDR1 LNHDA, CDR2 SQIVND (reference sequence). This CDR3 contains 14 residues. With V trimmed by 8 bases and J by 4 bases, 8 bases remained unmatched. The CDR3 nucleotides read TGTGCCAGTCGGCTGGACAGGGCCGCAGATACGCAGTATTTT. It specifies CASRLDRAADTQYF.

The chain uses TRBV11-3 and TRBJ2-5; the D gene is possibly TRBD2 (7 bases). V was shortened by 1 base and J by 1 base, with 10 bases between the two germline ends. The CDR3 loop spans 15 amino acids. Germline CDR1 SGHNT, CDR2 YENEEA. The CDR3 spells CASSLGGGLQETQYF. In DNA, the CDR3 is TGTGCCAGCAGCTTAGGGGGGGGCCTCCAAGAGACCCAGTACTTC. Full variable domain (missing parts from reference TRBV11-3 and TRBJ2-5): EAGVVQSPRYKIIEKKQPVAFWCNPISGHNTLYWYLQNLGQGPELLIRYENEEAVDDSQLPKDRFSAERLKGVDSTLKIQPAELGDSAVYLCASSLGGGLQETQYFGPGTRLLVL.

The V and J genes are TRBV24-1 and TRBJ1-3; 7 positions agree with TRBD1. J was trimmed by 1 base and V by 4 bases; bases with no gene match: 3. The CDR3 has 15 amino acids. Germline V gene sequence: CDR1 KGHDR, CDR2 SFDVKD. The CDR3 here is CATSEGGASGNTIYF. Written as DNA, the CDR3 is TGTGCCACCAGTGAAGGGGGCGCATCTGGAAACACCATATATTTT.

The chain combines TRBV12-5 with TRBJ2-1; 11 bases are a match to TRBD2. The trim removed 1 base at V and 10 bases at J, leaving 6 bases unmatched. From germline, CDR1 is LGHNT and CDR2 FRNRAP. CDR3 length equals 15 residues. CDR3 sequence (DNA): TGTGCTAGTGGTTTGGGCACTAGCGGGGGTAACGAGCAGTTCTTC. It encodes CASGLGTSGGNEQFF.

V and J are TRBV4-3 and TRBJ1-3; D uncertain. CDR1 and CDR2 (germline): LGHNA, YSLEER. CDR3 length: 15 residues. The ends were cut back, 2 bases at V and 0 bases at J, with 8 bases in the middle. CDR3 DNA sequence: TGCGCCAGCAGCCAACTGGACCTCTCTGGAAACACCATATATTTT. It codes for CASSQLDLSGNTIYF.

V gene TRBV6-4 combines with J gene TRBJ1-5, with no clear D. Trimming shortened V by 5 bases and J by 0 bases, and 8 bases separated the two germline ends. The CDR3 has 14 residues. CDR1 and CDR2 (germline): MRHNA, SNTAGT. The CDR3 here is CASSSVYSNQPQHF. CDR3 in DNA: TGTGCCAGCAGTTCGGTCTATAGCAATCAGCCCCAGCATTTT.

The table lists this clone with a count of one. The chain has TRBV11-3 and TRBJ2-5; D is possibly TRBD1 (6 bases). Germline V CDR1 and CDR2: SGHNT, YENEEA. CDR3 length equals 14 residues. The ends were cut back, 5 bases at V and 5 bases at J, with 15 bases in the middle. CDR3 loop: CASSPPPQGETQYF. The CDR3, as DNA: TGTGCCAGCAGCCCACCCCCGCAGGGGGAGACCCAGTACTTC.

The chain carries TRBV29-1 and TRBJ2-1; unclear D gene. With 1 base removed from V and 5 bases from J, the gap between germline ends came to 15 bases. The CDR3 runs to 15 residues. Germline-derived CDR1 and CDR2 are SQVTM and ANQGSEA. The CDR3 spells CSVEGPGPLHNEQFF. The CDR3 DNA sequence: TGCAGCGTTGAAGGACCGGGTCCGCTCCACAATGAGCAGTTCTTC.

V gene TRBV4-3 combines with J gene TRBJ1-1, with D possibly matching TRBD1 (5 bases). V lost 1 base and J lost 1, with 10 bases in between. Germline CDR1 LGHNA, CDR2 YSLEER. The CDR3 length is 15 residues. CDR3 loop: CASSQVNRRNTEAFF. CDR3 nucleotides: TGCGCCAGCAGCCAAGTCAACAGGCGGAACACTGAAGCTTTCTTT.

CDR3 sequence: CASSLSSGRGGEQFF. The CDR3 DNA is TGTGCCAGCAGCTTATCTAGCGGGAGAGGGGGTGAGCAGTTCTTC. The chain has TRBV5-4 and TRBJ2-1, with 10 positions matching TRBD2. The V gene's germline CDR1 is SGHNT and CDR2 YYREEE (reference sequence). V trimming: 2 bases; J trimming: 9 bases; junction bases outside the gene matches: 8. This CDR3 has 15 residues. The full variable domain, in which reference TRBV5-4 and TRBJ2-1 provide the parts outside the CDR3, is ETGVTQSPTHLIKTRGQQVTLRCSSQSGHNTVSWYQQALGQGPQFIFQYYREEENGRGNFPPRFSGLQFPNYSSELNVNALELDDSALYLCASSLSSGRGGEQFFGPGTRLTVL.